The 10 T cell receptor beta chains presented below share a single source sample, sequenced in a study of CD8+ T cells in alopecia areata. Investigators isolated RNA and reverse transcribed it into cDNA to act as the sequencing template. Profiling relied on immunoSEQ multiplex PCR, and the TCRdb table lists in-frame clones only, not all of them. This sample has some 190,000 clones, with less than 70% found just once. As for treatment: oral pan-JAK inhibitor, 5-10 mg twice daily. The specimen was CD4+ T cells sorted from blood, collected around week 50, from a patient treated with tofacitinib. Receptors were obtained from a human donor with alopecia areata.

The chain links TRBV10-3 to TRBJ2-5, with TRBD2 identical over 8 bases. The CDR3 is made up of 15 amino acids. V lost 10 bases to trimming and J lost 4 bases; unmatched junction nucleotides: 14. Germline V CDR1 and CDR2: ENHRY, SYGVKD. The CDR3 sequence: CATRGSGAMGETQYF. The DNA of the CDR3 is TGTGCCACCCGGGGTAGCGGGGCCATGGGAGAGACCCAGTACTTC.

This chain connects TRBV2 to TRBJ1-1, with D possibly matching TRBD1 (6 bases). Trimming took 4 bases from V and 2 from J, leaving 11 bases between them. CDR3 size: 14 residues. The germline V gene has CDR1 SNHLY and CDR2 FYNNEI. For the CDR3, the DNA is TGTGCCAGCAGTGTGGGCAGGGGCAACACTGAAGCTTTCTTT. Translation gives CASSVGRGNTEAFF. The variable domain in full, with the rest retrieved from reference TRBV2 and TRBJ1-1, is EPEVTQTPSHQVTQMGQEVILRCVPISNHLYFYWYRQILGQKVEFLVSFYNNEISEKSEIFDDQFSVERPDGSNFTLKIRSTKLEDSAMYFCASSVGRGNTEAFFGQGTRLTVV.

The chain recombines TRBV30 with TRBJ2-7, with TRBD2 as a possible D gene (6 bases). CDR3 length equals 15 residues. Per germline, CDR1 GTSNPN and CDR2 SVGIG (reference sequence). V shed 4 bases and J shed 6 bases, with 22 bases lying between them. The CDR3 nucleotides read TGTGCCTGGACCGTAGCCGGGACTCGGGATGGCGAGCAGTACTTC. Translation: CAWTVAGTRDGEQYF. The whole variable domain, filled in from reference TRBV30 and TRBJ2-7, reads SQTIHQWPATLVQPVGSPLSLECTVEGTSNPNLYWYRQAAGRGLQLLFYSVGIGQISSEVPQNLSASRPQDRQFILSSKKLLLSDSGFYLCAWTVAGTRDGEQYFGPGTRLTVT.

V usage is TRBV7-2 and J usage is TRBJ2-3, with TRBD2 matching 7 bases. The CDR3 spans 15 residues. The germline CDR1 and CDR2 sequences are SGHTA and FQGNSA. V lost 4 bases, J lost 5 bases, and 9 bases stayed unmatched. The CDR3 DNA reads as TGTGCCAGCAGCTCTCAAGGCGGGAGCGAAGATACGCAGTATTTT. Its translation: CASSSQGGSEDTQYF. Together with reference TRBV7-2 and TRBJ2-3, the CDR3 gives the full variable domain: GAGVSQSPSNKVTEKGKDVELRCDPISGHTALYWYRQSLGQGLEFLIYFQGNSAPDKSGLPSDRFSAERTGGSVSTLTIQRTQQEDSAVYLCASSSQGGSEDTQYFGPGTRLTVL.

This clone was found a few times. As DNA, the CDR3 is TGTGCCAGCAGCCTCCGACAGGGGAGGACCGGGGAGCTGTTTTTT. Translated: CASSLRQGRTGELFF. This chain joins TRBV14 and TRBJ2-2, with 8 positions matching TRBD1. The CDR3 spans 15 residues. V lost 4 bases and J lost 5; bases outside the gene matches: 6. From germline, CDR1 is SGHDN and CDR2 FVKESK.

The J gene is TRBJ2-7, the V gene TRBV29-1; 9 bases are a match to TRBD1. Germline loops: CDR1 SQVTM, CDR2 ANQGSEA. V trimming: 7 bases; J trimming: 3 bases; junction bases outside the gene matches: 4. The CDR3 loop spans 12 amino acids. Here the CDR3 reads CSATGGIYEQYF. The CDR3 bases are TGCAGCGCGACAGGGGGGATCTACGAGCAGTACTTC.

Only a few counts were recorded for this clone. In DNA form, the CDR3 reads TGCGCCAGCCGGGGGTCGACTCAGCAGTTCTTC. This sequence encodes CASRGSTQQFF. This chain links TRBV5-1 with TRBJ2-1; perhaps TRBD2 as D (6 bases). CDR1 SGHRS and CDR2 YFSETQ come from the germline V gene. CDR3 length: 11 amino acids. V was clipped by 7 bases and J by 11 bases, with 13 bases between them.

This sequence joins TRBV4-3 and TRBJ1-2, with a possible D match to TRBD1 (5 bases). V was pared by 0 bases and J by 1 base, with 12 bases between. The CDR3 contains 16 residues. Germline CDR1 LGHNA, CDR2 YSLEER. The CDR3, as DNA: TGCGCCAGCAGCCAAGATTTTACGGGGCTTAACTATGGCTACACCTTC. Protein product: CASSQDFTGLNYGYTF.

The chain links TRBV7-6 to TRBJ2-5; possibly TRBD2 for D (7 bases). Germline lookup yields CDR1 SGHVS and CDR2 FNYEAQ. V was cut by 1 base and J by 3 bases, with 12 bases left in between. CDR3 length equals 15 residues. The CDR3 region has the DNA TGTGCCAGCAGCTTAGTCCGGGGGGCCAAAGAGACCCAGTACTTC. Translation: CASSLVRGAKETQYF.

This clone was recorded a few times. V and J are TRBV4-3 and TRBJ2-1; 7 bases line up with TRBD2. The J segment lost 8 bases and the V segment lost 1 base, leaving 14 bases of the junction unmatched. Germline CDR1 reads LGHNA; CDR2 reads YSLEER. This CDR3 is 17 amino acids long. CDR3 in amino acids: CASSQVGTSEGGYEQFF. The CDR3 DNA follows: TGCGCCAGCAGCCAAGTCGGGACCTCTGAGGGAGGGTATGAGCAGTTCTTC.